This TCR beta chain is drawn from a study of regulatory T cells in long-lasting Graves disease. The trim removed 4 bases at V and 1 base at J, leaving 5 bases unmatched. The CDR3 loop spans 16 amino acids. Germline lookup yields CDR1 MNHEY and CDR2 SMNVEV (reference sequence). Note on this clonotype: Its antigen is undetermined.

Described time point: newly diagnosed GD, antithyroid drugs for less than 3 months. Construction of the TCR library relied on RNA isolated from PBMCs. Regarding the study as a whole: In persistent patients, shared public clonotypes (under 3,000) outnumbered those in new patients (around 1,000).

iRepertoire HTBI primers and Arm-PCR of CDR3 regions built TCR beta libraries. TCRdb re-derived calls from the multiplex PCR reads in MiXCR, one entry per CDR3 protein. The sample shows around 480,000 distinct CDR3 sequences, about 16% of them seen only once. This same sample was also part of a study on T cells in Graves' hyperthyroidism and ophthalmopathy. That work adds: Thyroid ultrasound and orbital computed tomography, with clinical symptoms and serum thyroxine and TRAb, informed diagnoses. Before onset, by a median of 6.5 months, the model predicted ophthalmopathy.

This TCR was sampled from a woman aged 35-65 years with Graves disease. The starting material was peripheral blood mononuclear cells (PBMCs), obtained at new diagnosis, from a patient treated with antithyroid drugs. This chain links TRBV27 with TRBJ1-5, with 9 bases identical to TRBD1. The CDR3 bases are TGTGCCAGCAGTTCACAACAGGGGGCAAGCAATCAGCCCCAGCATTTT. It encodes CASSSQQGASNQPQHF.